Following are 21 T cell receptor beta chains from one sample sequenced in a study of CD8+CD57+ T cells in acquired aplastic anemia. CDR3 and TCR beta VDJ profiling relied on genomic DNA as the template. Each CDR3 protein gets one entry after TCRdb re-called the reads with MiXCR. The sample shows about 110,000 distinct CDR3 sequences, 51% of them seen only once. Input material: sorted CD4+, CD8+, or CD8+CD57+ T cells (not recorded which) from PBMCs. The receptors shown here come from a human donor in good health, serving as a control.

This clonotype occurred many times. The chain combines TRBV7-7 with TRBJ2-3, with D maybe TRBD2 (5 bases). Germline V gene lookup returns CDR1 SSHAT and CDR2 FNYEAQ (reference sequence). The V end was cut by 5 bases, the J end by 1 base, with 7 bases between. This CDR3 contains 13 residues. The CDR3 region is CASSLSGTDTQYF. Written as DNA, the CDR3 is TGTGCCAGCAGCCTTAGCGGCACAGATACGCAGTATTTT. Variable domain in full (rest from reference TRBV7-7 and TRBJ2-3): GAGVSQSPRYKVTKRGQDVTLRCDPISSHATLYWYQQALGQGPEFLTYFNYEAQPDKSGLPSDRFSAERPEGSISTLTIQRTEQRDSAMYRCASSLSGTDTQYFGPGTRLTVL.

This clonotype was recorded a few times. The chain is built from TRBV7-8 and TRBJ2-3; the match to TRBD2 covers 12 bases. CDR3 size: 16 residues. The germline V gene has CDR1 SGHVS and CDR2 FQNEAQ. The V and J ends lost 1 base and 5 bases, in that order; junction bases with no gene match: 4. This CDR3 is CASSLGTSGVEDTQYF. CDR3 nucleotides: TGTGCCAGCAGCTTAGGGACTAGCGGGGTGGAAGATACGCAGTATTTT.

Ten or more counts support this clonotype. The V and J genes are TRBV7-2 and TRBJ2-5; weak D call: TRBD2 (7 bases). Trimming stripped 2 bases from V and 5 bases from J, with 12 bases between. Per the germline V gene, CDR1 is SGHTA and CDR2 is FQGNSA. The CDR3 totals 14 residues. The CDR3 is CASSLRGARETQYF. The CDR3 DNA is TGTGCCAGCAGCTTACGGGGGGCGCGGGAGACCCAGTACTTC.

About this clonotype: A read error is possible here, since a much larger clone lies one base away. The chain has TRBV5-1 and TRBJ1-4, with D uncertain. The ends were cut back, 2 bases at V and 10 bases at J, with 6 bases in the middle. This CDR3 region has 11 residues. Germline CDR1 is SGHRS and CDR2 is YFSETQ. The chain's CDR3 is CASSFKRKLFF. The CDR3 bases are TGCGCCAGCAGCTTTAAGAGAAAACTGTTTTTT.

The rearrangement links TRBV6-1 to TRBJ2-7; the D call may be TRBD1 or TRBD2 (5 bases each). The V gene's germline CDR1 is MNHNS and CDR2 SASEGT. V gave up 5 bases and J gave up 9 bases, with 23 bases separating them. This CDR3 is built from 15 residues. The CDR3 region has the DNA TGTGCCAGCAGTCCATCTGGGGACGGTCGTACCGGGCAGTACTTC. Protein: CASSPSGDGRTGQYF.

This clonotype was detected many times. The chain links TRBV24-1 to TRBJ2-3; D remains unclear. Germline V gene sequence: CDR1 KGHDR, CDR2 SFDVKD. Trimming stripped 2 bases from V and 3 bases from J, with 5 bases between. The CDR3 covers 13 residues. The CDR3 region has the DNA TGTGCCACCAGTGATTCCGGGACAGATACGCAGTATTTT. It specifies CATSDSGTDTQYF.

The chain couples TRBV2 to TRBJ1-2; D ambiguous. Germline assignment: CDR1 SNHLY and CDR2 FYNNEI. The germline V and J ends were trimmed by 3 bases and 2 bases, with 10 bases remaining between them. The CDR3 extends over 14 amino acids. CDR3 sequence: CASSDGGLNYGYTF. The CDR3, as DNA: TGTGCCAGCAGTGACGGTGGACTAAACTATGGCTACACCTTC.

This clonotype occurred a few times. The rearrangement joins TRBV7-6 to TRBJ1-2; possible D gene TRBD1, 6 bases. CDR1 SGHVS and CDR2 FNYEAQ come from the germline V gene. This CDR3 spans 13 amino acids. The V end was cut by 3 bases, the J end by 2 bases, with 7 bases between. CDR3 DNA sequence: TGTGCCAGCAGCTTTACAGGGAACTATGGCTACACCTTC. This translates into CASSFTGNYGYTF.

In its sample, this clonotype ranks as medium-sized. The chain is built from TRBV15 and TRBJ1-1; D is uncertain. This CDR3 comprises 11 residues. Germline CDR1 is LNHNV and CDR2 is YYDKDF (reference sequence). The V gene lost 7 bases and the J gene lost 3 bases, with 6 bases spanning the gap. The CDR3 region is CATISDTEAFF. CDR3 in DNA: TGTGCCACCATAAGTGACACTGAAGCTTTCTTT.

Worth noting for this clonotype: One end of the junction is discordant with germline, which a read error may explain. This chain uses TRBV10-2 with TRBJ2-7, with 7 bases matching TRBD1. The CDR3 extends over 14 amino acids. Germline CDR1 WSHSY, CDR2 SAAADI. CDR3 protein: CAIREPGQSGEQYF. Here the CDR3 DNA reads TGTGCCATCAGAGAACCGGGACAGTCAGGGGAGCAGTACTTC.

This clonotype has a count of ten or more. The CDR3 DNA reads as TGTGCCAGCAGCTTAGCGGGACAGGGGTTGTCACCCCTCCACTTT. Amino acids: CASSLAGQGLSPLHF. This sequence joins TRBV13 and TRBJ1-6; 10 bases agree with TRBD1. The CDR3 consists of 15 residues. J was trimmed by 10 bases and V by 1 base; bases with no gene match: 4. In germline, CDR1 is PRHDT, CDR2 FYEKMQ (reference sequence).

A remark on this clonotype: A much larger clonotype is one base distant, so this may be a read error. The V and J genes are TRBV5-4 and TRBJ1-1, with TRBD1 as a possible D gene (5 bases). This CDR3 spans 15 amino acids. Per the germline V gene, CDR1 is SGHNT and CDR2 is YYREEE (reference sequence). CDR3 nucleotides: TGTGCCAGCAGTTCTGTGGGGGGGTCGAACACTGAAGCTTCCTTT. Translating gives CASSSVGGSNTEASF.

A note on this clonotype: Mismatch with germline at one junction end may stem from a read error. The chain uses TRBV10-3 and TRBJ2-1; tentatively, D is TRBD2 (6 bases). Germline V gene sequence: CDR1 ENHRY, CDR2 SYGVKD. The CDR3 has 17 amino acids. CDR3 in amino acids: CASSYSTAGSSYNEQFF. The CDR3 nucleotides are TGTGCCAGCAGTTACTCTACCGCGGGGAGCTCCTACAATGAGCAGTTCTTC.

Remarks on this clonotype: One end of the junction does not line up with germline, which may come from a read error. The chain uses TRBV24-1 and TRBJ2-3, with 7 bases identical to TRBD1. The CDR3 totals 13 residues. CDR1 and CDR2 (germline): KGHDR, SFDVKD. The DNA for the CDR3 is TGTGCCAGCAGTGGTGAGGGGGCCGCTACGCAGTATTTT. Amino acids: CASSGEGAATQYF.

The chain employs TRBV5-1 and TRBJ2-7; D perhaps matches TRBD2 (6 bases). This CDR3 contains 15 residues. Trimming removed 4 bases from V and 7 bases from J, with 21 bases in between. The germline CDR1 and CDR2 sequences are SGHRS and YFSETQ. The CDR3 loop is CASSARGTPLEEQYF. DNA of the CDR3: TGCGCCAGCAGCGCCCGCGGGACGCCCCTGGAAGAGCAGTACTTC.

This clonotype has at least ten counts. V usage is TRBV4-1 and J usage is TRBJ2-3; 10 positions match TRBD2. Trimming took 1 base from V and 4 from J; bases not matched to a gene: 11. The CDR3 totals 18 residues. From germline, CDR1 is MGHRA and CDR2 YSYEKL. In nucleotides, the CDR3 is TGCGCCAGCAGCCAAGGGCTCTACTTACTAGCGGGACCAGATACGCAGTATTTT. Residues: CASSQGLYLLAGPDTQYF.

This clonotype has more than one count but fewer than ten. V and J are TRBV10-3 and TRBJ1-6; TRBD1 agrees at 8 bases. The trim removed 6 bases at V and 5 bases at J, leaving 0 bases unmatched. The CDR3 spans 13 residues. Germline V gene sequence: CDR1 ENHRY, CDR2 SYGVKD. CDR3 region: CAIRGQDNSPLHF. CDR3 nucleotide sequence: TGTGCCATCAGGGGACAGGATAATTCACCCCTCCACTTT.

V and J are TRBV15 and TRBJ2-1; tentative D call: TRBD2 (6 bases). CDR1 and CDR2 from the germline V gene are LNHNV and YYDKDF (reference sequence). Between the trimmed V and J ends, which lost 4 bases and 4 bases, there was a span of 17 bases. The CDR3 length is 16 residues. The DNA of the CDR3 is TGTGCCACCAGCACAGAGCGAGCGGGCACTTACAATGAGCAGTTCTTC. Its protein is CATSTERAGTYNEQFF.

The chain combines TRBV19 with TRBJ1-2; 11 nucleotides align to TRBD1. There are 15 residues in the CDR3. The germline V gene encodes CDR1 LNHDA and CDR2 SQIVND (reference sequence). The J segment lost 4 bases and the V segment lost 8 bases, leaving 9 bases of the junction unmatched. The chain's CDR3 is CASGVDRGLFYGYTF. CDR3 bases: TGTGCCAGTGGTGTGGACAGGGGGCTCTTCTATGGCTACACCTTC.

This clonotype was recorded at least ten times. J is TRBJ1-3 and V is TRBV7-9, with 9 bases aligning to TRBD1. J lost 2 bases, V lost 5 bases, and 10 bases had no gene match. The CDR3 spans 17 residues. From germline, CDR1 is SEHNR and CDR2 FQNEAQ (reference sequence). The CDR3 DNA reads TGTGCCAGCAGCGCGAAAGGACAGGGGATCACTGGAAACACCATATATTTT. It yields the protein CASSAKGQGITGNTIYF.

CDR3 sequence: CASSPGTLVQGGYTF. CDR3 nucleotide sequence: TGTGCCAGCAGCCCCGGGACCCTGGTTCAAGGTGGCTACACCTTC. The V and J genes are TRBV2 and TRBJ1-2; D might be TRBD1 (5 bases). Between the trimmed V and J ends, which lost 6 bases and 7 bases, there was a span of 21 bases. Germline CDR1 SNHLY, CDR2 FYNNEI. The CDR3 is 15 amino acids.